This T cell receptor beta chain was captured in a study of Ad26.COV2.S vaccination and SARS-CoV-2 variants. Study background: Recipients of Ad26.COV2.S got it intramuscularly, once or twice 56 days apart.

Germline V lookup: CDR1 GTSNPN, CDR2 SVGIG (reference sequence). The CDR3 is made up of 15 amino acids. V lost 5 bases, J lost 0 bases, and 11 bases lay in between. The data were produced by immunoSEQ multiplex PCR, yet TCRdb's version contains in-frame clones alone and is incomplete. The sample shows 380,000 or so clones, about 85% of them seen only once. General study findings and limits: It was found that vaccine and placebo recipients had similar non-spike TCR breadth. Those who received the vaccine showed greater spike-specific TCR breadth than those given placebo.

Worth noting for this clone: No antigen is known for it.

The treatment here: 15 to 20 received Ad26.COV2.S at low or high dose, single or two shots; about five received placebo; per-sample allocation not given. Samples came from day 63 after the first vaccine or placebo injection. It was an adult aged 18-55 years in Boston who was the donor. The sequenced sample was peripheral blood, obtained in a trial of Ad26.COV2.S vaccine versus placebo. The genes are TRBV30 and TRBJ2-6; D ambiguous. This clonotype was sampled from a person between 18 and 65 years old who received the Ad26.COV2.S COVID-19 vaccine or a placebo. CDR3 DNA sequence: TGTGCCTGGTGGGGTATCACCTCTGGGGCCAACGTCCTGACTTTC. It codes for CAWWGITSGANVLTF. The full variable domain, its missing parts supplied by reference TRBV30 and TRBJ2-6, is SQTIHQWPATLVQPVGSPLSLECTVEGTSNPNLYWYRQAAGRGLQLLFYSVGIGQISSEVPQNLSASRPQDRQFILSSKKLLLSDSGFYLCAWWGITSGANVLTFGAGSRLTVL.